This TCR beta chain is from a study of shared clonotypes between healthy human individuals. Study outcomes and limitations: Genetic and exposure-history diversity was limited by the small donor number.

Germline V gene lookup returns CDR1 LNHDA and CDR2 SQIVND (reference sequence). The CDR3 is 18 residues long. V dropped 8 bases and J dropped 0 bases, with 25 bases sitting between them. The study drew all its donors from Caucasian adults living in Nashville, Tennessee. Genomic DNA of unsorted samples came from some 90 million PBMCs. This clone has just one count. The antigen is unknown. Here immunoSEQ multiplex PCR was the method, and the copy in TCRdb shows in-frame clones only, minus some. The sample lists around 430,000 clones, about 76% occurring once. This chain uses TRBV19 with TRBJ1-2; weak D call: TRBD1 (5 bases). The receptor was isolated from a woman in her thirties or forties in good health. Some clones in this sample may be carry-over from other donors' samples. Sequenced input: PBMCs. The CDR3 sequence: CASGPNFGAGSANYGYTF. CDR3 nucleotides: TGTGCCAGTGGACCCAACTTTGGGGCAGGGTCGGCTAACTATGGCTACACCTTC.